One and the same sample provided the 10 T cell receptor beta chains below, sequenced in a study of T cell responses to AZD1222 COVID-19 vaccine. Only in-frame clones appear in the TCRdb table, and some are missing; sequencing was by immunoSEQ multiplex PCR. The sample shows under 200,000 clones, roughly 94% of them seen only once. The sample in question was peripheral blood, obtained on day 0 of MenACWY control vaccination. These receptor sequences come from an adult in good health.

The chain carries TRBV5-1 and TRBJ2-3; perhaps TRBD1 as D (5 bases). The CDR3 is 17 amino acids. The germline gives CDR1 SGHRS, CDR2 YFSETQ. V was clipped by 1 base and J by 0 bases, with 15 bases between them. CDR3 amino acids: CASSLWGPRISTDTQYF. DNA of the CDR3: TGCGCCAGCAGCTTGTGGGGCCCGAGGATAAGCACAGATACGCAGTATTTT.

The genes are TRBV3-1 (or the pseudogene TRBV3-2) and TRBJ2-5; D is undetermined. The CDR3 consists of 11 residues. The germline V and J ends were trimmed by 3 bases and 1 base, with 0 bases remaining between them. Germline V gene lookup returns CDR1 LGHDT and CDR2 YNNKEL (reference sequence). Here the CDR3 reads CASSHQETQYF. CDR3 DNA sequence: TGTGCCAGCAGCCACCAAGAGACCCAGTACTTC.

The chain links TRBV11-2 to TRBJ2-7; 12 nucleotides agree with TRBD1. Trimming removed 5 bases from V and 6 bases from J; junction bases left unmatched: 11. CDR3 length: 16 amino acids. Germline lookup yields CDR1 SGHAT and CDR2 FQNNGV. CDR3 loop: CASSLNPGQGASEQYF. In DNA, the CDR3 is TGTGCCAGCAGCCTTAACCCGGGACAGGGGGCCTCCGAGCAGTACTTC.

This chain uses TRBV14 with TRBJ2-2; the D is unclear. The V gene's germline CDR1 is SGHDN and CDR2 FVKESK. Trimming left V 6 bases short and J 4 bases short, with 12 bases between. The CDR3 extends over 14 amino acids. Here the CDR3 DNA reads TGTGCCAGCAGTCGGACCCTAGGCACCGGGGAGCTGTTTTTT. Its translation: CASSRTLGTGELFF. The full variable domain, with the rest looked up from reference TRBV14 and TRBJ2-2, is EAGVTQFPSHSVIEKGQTVTLRCDPISGHDNLYWYRRVMGKEIKFLLHFVKESKQDESGMPNNRFLAERTGGTYSTLKVQPAELEDSGVYFCASSRTLGTGELFFGEGSRLTVL.

The chain is built from TRBV7-3 and TRBJ2-1; 7 bases fit TRBD2. This CDR3 spans 15 amino acids. J lost 3 bases, V lost 5 bases, and 7 bases had no gene match. Germline V gene sequence: CDR1 SGHTA, CDR2 FQGTGA. The CDR3 nucleotides are TGTGCCAGCAGCCGTGGGAGCGGGAACTACAATGAGCAGTTCTTC. It specifies CASSRGSGNYNEQFF.

V is TRBV28 and J is TRBJ2-3, with 9 bases fitting TRBD1. Germline CDR1 is MDHEN and CDR2 is SYDVKM. V lost 6 bases to trimming and J lost 2 bases; unmatched junction nucleotides: 6. The CDR3 has 15 amino acids. CDR3 DNA: TGTGCCAGCAGCACAGGGGGCCCGAACACAGATACGCAGTATTTT. Protein sequence: CASSTGGPNTDTQYF.

The rearrangement joins TRBV7-2 to TRBJ2-5, with 7 bases fitting TRBD2. The V segment lost 1 base and the J segment 6 bases; nucleotides outside the gene matches: 8. This CDR3 has 15 residues. Germline CDR1 and CDR2: SGHTA and FQGNSA. CDR3 amino acids: CASSLGWRERKTQYF. CDR3 DNA: TGTGCCAGCAGCTTAGGGTGGCGGGAGCGGAAGACCCAGTACTTC.

CDR3 in DNA: TGTGCCAGCAGCTTAGAGGTCGGCGGGGAGCTGTTTTTT. It translates to CASSLEVGGELFF. The rearrangement joins TRBV7-7 to TRBJ2-2; D is ambiguous. The CDR3 is 13 amino acids. V shed 1 base and J shed 7 bases, with 7 bases lying between them. CDR1 SSHAT and CDR2 FNYEAQ come from the germline V gene (reference sequence). Supplemented by reference TRBV7-7 and TRBJ2-2, the full variable domain reads GAGVSQSPRYKVTKRGQDVTLRCDPISSHATLYWYQQALGQGPEFLTYFNYEAQPDKSGLPSDRFSAERPEGSISTLTIQRTEQRDSAMYRCASSLEVGGELFFGEGSRLTVL.

This chain joins TRBV19 and TRBJ1-1; no reliable D call. The germline CDR1 and CDR2 sequences are LNHDA and SQIVND (reference sequence). The CDR3 extends over 14 amino acids. V lost 3 bases to trimming and J lost 1 base, with 9 bases between them. The CDR3 reads CASSIGKGNTEAFF. CDR3 nucleotide sequence: TGTGCCAGTAGTATCGGGAAGGGGAACACTGAAGCTTTCTTT.

The chain has TRBV4-1 and TRBJ2-7; possibly TRBD2 for D (5 bases). Trimming removed 4 bases at V and 7 bases at J, with 8 bases between. The CDR3 has 11 amino acids. CDR1 MGHRA and CDR2 YSYEKL come from the germline V gene. CDR3 nucleotides: TGCGCCAGCAGCCGAGGAGGTGAGCAGTACTTC. Translating gives CASSRGGEQYF.